The clone carrying this T cell receptor beta chain was seen ten or more times. As yet, its antigen is unknown. Making TCR cDNA involved 5'RACE template switching, which added UMIs and a universal primer site. TCRdb reanalysed the 5' RACE reads using MiXCR and keeps one entry per CDR3 protein. The sample holds some 350,000 distinct CDR3 sequences, 8.5% to 9% seen once. This entry comes from a study of T cells after yellow fever vaccination. Study-level background: Fractions containing few cells were prepared with SMART-Seq v4 Ultra Low Input.

CDR1 is SGHTA, CDR2 FQGTGA, per germline. V dropped 7 bases and J dropped 7 bases, with 22 bases sitting between them. This CDR3 has 16 residues. Overall study results and limits: Although the secondary response was weaker, it peaked faster, at day 5 versus 15.

The chain couples TRBV7-3 to TRBJ2-2; D gene uncertain. This sequence was found in a man younger than 35 who received the YFV17D yellow fever vaccine. The source material was PBMCs, sampled on the day of the first yellow fever vaccination. The CDR3, as DNA: TGTGCCAGCAACTACCATCAACGAGAGTTAAGCGGGGAGCTGTTTTTT. Protein sequence: CASNYHQRELSGELFF. Full variable domain (outside the CDR3, taken from reference TRBV7-3 and TRBJ2-2): GAGVSQTPSNKVTEKGKYVELRCDPISGHTALYWYRQSLGQGPEFLIYFQGTGAADDSGLPNDRFFAVRPEGSVSTLKIQRTERGDSAVYLCASNYHQRELSGELFFGEGSRLTVL.